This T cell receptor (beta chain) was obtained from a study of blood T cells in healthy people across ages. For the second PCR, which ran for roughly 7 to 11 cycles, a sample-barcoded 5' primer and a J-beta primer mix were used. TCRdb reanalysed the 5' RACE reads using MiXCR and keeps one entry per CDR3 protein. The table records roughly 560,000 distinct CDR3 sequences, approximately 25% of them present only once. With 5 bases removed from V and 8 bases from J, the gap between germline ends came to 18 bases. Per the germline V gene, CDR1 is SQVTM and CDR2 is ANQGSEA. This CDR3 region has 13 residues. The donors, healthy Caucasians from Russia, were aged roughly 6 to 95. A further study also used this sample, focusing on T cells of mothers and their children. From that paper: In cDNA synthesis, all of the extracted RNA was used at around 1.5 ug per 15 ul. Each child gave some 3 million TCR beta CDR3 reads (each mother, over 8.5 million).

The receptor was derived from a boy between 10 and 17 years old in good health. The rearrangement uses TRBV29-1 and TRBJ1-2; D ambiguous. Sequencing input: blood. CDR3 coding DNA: TGCAGCGTTTCCCTAGTAGGTACCCGAGGCTACACCTTC. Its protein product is CSVSLVGTRGYTF.